This TCR beta chain was observed in a study of control samples from healthy donors and cancer patients. Germline V gives CDR1 GTSNPN, CDR2 SVGIG (reference sequence). This CDR3 contains 14 residues. V was clipped by 2 bases and J by 5 bases; unmatched bases: 8. The assay was immunoSEQ multiplex PCR, and TCRdb's table has in-frame clones only and misses some. The sample holds about 41,000 clones, roughly 94% seen once. This TCR was recovered from a man aged 55 to 70 in good health. Sequencing was performed on blood. The chain uses TRBV30 and TRBJ2-5, with TRBD1 identical over 7 bases. The CDR3 DNA reads TGTGCCTGGAGTTTAAAGGGGGCTGGGGAGACCCAGTACTTC. As protein: CAWSLKGAGETQYF.